This T cell receptor beta chain was retrieved from a study of T cells in Graves' hyperthyroidism and ophthalmopathy (dated by TCRdb to between 2019 and 2020). Notes on the research overall: Peripheral blood samples were taken at initial diagnosis, before any treatment was given. In addition, the study compared T-cell repertoires in thyroid tissue and in blood from over 5 Graves' hyperthyroidism patients. Once sampling was done, hyperthyroidism patients were given methimazole at a starting dose of 30 mg daily, whereas ophthalmopathy patients were given high-dose intravenous methylprednisolone. The paper reports TCR Vbeta CDR3 sequencing of roughly 140 peripheral blood samples: approximately 41 ophthalmopathy, some 80 hyperthyroidism and around 17 progressor patients. An independent validation cohort of 18 to 20 hyperthyroidism patients and about 16 patients who later progressed to ophthalmopathy tested prospective prediction of ophthalmopathy. A discovery cohort of around 100 patients, 43 with Graves' ophthalmopathy and under 60 with stable Graves' hyperthyroidism, was used to find distinguishing TCR V-J signatures. The approximately 100 discovery patients were divided at random into training and test sets in a 7:3 ratio. Study-wide findings and limitations: No statistical method was used to fix the sample size in advance, and group allocation was not hidden from the investigators. Most expanded thyroid clonotypes (frequency above 0.001) were also found in blood, which suggests that blood repertoires may mirror thyroid immune responses. During validation, the model predicted progression to ophthalmopathy a median of about 5.9 months ahead of onset, with 60% to 71% sensitivity and under 85% specificity. Ophthalmopathy was separated from stable hyperthyroidism by a 13 V-J signature model, with around 90% sensitivity and 81% to 82% specificity obtained in cross-validation and 80%/75% obtained in testing.

Note on this clonotype: The antigen it binds to is not known. It has no much larger one-base neighbor in the sample; base qualities were not kept.

The hyperthyroidism patients were between 18 and 65 years old and newly diagnosed, with a disease duration of less than 2 months. Any patient with an uncontrolled infection, another autoimmune disease, pregnancy or lactation was excluded. Diagnoses were based on clinical symptoms, serum thyroxine and TRAb, thyroid ultrasound and orbital computed tomography. Blood from progressor patients was collected at the time of first diagnosis with hyperthyroidism, before any ophthalmopathy symptoms had appeared. PBMCs were separated from 8 to 10 ml of fresh peripheral blood using Ficoll-Paque density gradient centrifugation. Progressor patients were initially diagnosed with Graves' hyperthyroidism and developed ophthalmopathy during follow-up. Total RNA was extracted with Trizol reagent, and quality was checked on an Agilent 2100 Bioanalyzer. The TCR beta CDR3 regions were amplified from RNA transcripts. The TCR CDR3 was subjected to a first round of RT-PCR using the HTBI primer set and the Qiagen OneStep RT-PCR kit. The libraries were constructed in a second round of multiplex PCR and then size-selected and purified. Paired-end sequencing of the libraries was performed with 100 bp reads on an Illumina HiSeq2000. In the paper's pipeline: Raw data were processed with SOAPnuke, discarding reads with adapters, uncalled bases, mean Phred below 15, or no exact constant-primer or identifier match. High-quality paired reads were merged using COPE v1.2.5, and each unique nucleotide sequence was defined as a clonotype. Clonotypes were aligned to IMGT TRBV, TRBD and TRBJ reference segments using MiTCR v1.1. The analysis was restricted to V-J combinations with a frequency above 0.0001, which together covered around 99% of the repertoires. The TCS score was defined as the ratio of F50 (clonal expansion) to E x V (chaos), calculated using BLOSUM62-based TCRdist between CDR3 peptides within each V-J. Welch's t-statistics and random forest reduced fewer than 600 V-J features to roughly 13, which were used in a naive Bayes classifier (R e1071). TCRdb reran the public reads through fastp at Q25 and MiXCR, keeping productive beta chains. Rows merge per CDR3 protein into single entries with the most common DNA and genes. These V and J calls originate from TCRdb's pipeline instead of the authors' own analysis. The sample contains some 350,000 distinct CDR3 sequences, 15% to 18% of them found a single time. The leading ten clones occupy about a quarter of the sample.

The germline V gene sets CDR1 to MDHEN and CDR2 to SYDVKM. The germline V and J ends show losses of 4 bases and 4 bases respectively, and no gene match explains 6 bases of the junction. Including cysteine and phenylalanine, the CDR3 has 16 amino acids. The kept DNA is CDR3 alone, 48 bases in frame from the first base. Sequenced input: blood. The sequence joins TRBV28 to TRBJ2-1; the central 11 bases match TRBD2. This receptor was taken from a woman in her late teens or twenties with Graves' hyperthyroidism that later progressed to Graves' ophthalmopathy. The nucleotide sequence reads as follows: TGTGCCAGCAGTTCCACTAGCGGGAGAGAATACAATGAGCAGTTCTTC. This sequence encodes CASSSTSGREYNEQFF.